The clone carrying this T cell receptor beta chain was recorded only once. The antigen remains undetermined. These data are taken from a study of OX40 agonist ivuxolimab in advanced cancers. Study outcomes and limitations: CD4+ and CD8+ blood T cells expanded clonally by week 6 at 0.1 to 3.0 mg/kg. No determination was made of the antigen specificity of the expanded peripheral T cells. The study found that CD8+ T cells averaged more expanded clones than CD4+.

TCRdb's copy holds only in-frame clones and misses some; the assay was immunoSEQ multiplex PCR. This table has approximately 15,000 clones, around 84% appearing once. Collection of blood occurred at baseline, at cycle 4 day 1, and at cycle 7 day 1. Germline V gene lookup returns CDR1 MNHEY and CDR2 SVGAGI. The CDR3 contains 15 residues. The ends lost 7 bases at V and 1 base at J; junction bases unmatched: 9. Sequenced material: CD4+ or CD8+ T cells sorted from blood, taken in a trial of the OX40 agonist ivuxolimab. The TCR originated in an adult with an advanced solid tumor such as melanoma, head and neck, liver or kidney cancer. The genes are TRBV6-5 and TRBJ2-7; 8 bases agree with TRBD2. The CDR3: CASMSRREGSYEQYF. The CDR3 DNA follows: TGTGCCAGCATGTCCCGACGGGAGGGTTCCTACGAGCAGTACTTC.